The 24 T cell receptor beta chains listed next were all sequenced from one sample in a study of blood T cell repertoires in COVID-19. Assay: immunoSEQ multiplex PCR; the TCRdb copy retains only in-frame clones and omits some. Here the sample spans approximately 280,000 clones, approximately 83% being singletons. Sequencing was carried out using peripheral blood. These receptors were obtained from a woman between 25 and 40 years old who had recovered from COVID-19.

V is TRBV27 and J is TRBJ1-5, with D possibly matching TRBD1 (5 bases). The V end lost 6 bases, the J end lost 7 bases, and 16 bases lay between the germline ends. Looked up from germline, CDR1 is MNHEY and CDR2 is SMNVEV (reference sequence). This CDR3 is 14 amino acids long. CDR3 bases: TGTGCCAGCAGCTCCAGGGCGAATCGACAGCCCCAGCATTTT. Translated, it gives CASSSRANRQPQHF.

This chain links TRBV7-8 with TRBJ1-6; 7 bases are shared with TRBD1. The CDR3 is made up of 15 amino acids. Germline CDR1 reads SGHVS; CDR2 reads FQNEAQ. The V segment lost 0 bases and the J segment 6 bases; nucleotides outside the gene matches: 2. The CDR3 loop reads CASSLARGLNSPLHF. The CDR3 coding sequence is TGTGCCAGCAGCTTAGCAAGGGGGCTTAATTCACCCCTCCACTTT. The full variable domain, completed using reference TRBV7-8 and TRBJ1-6, is GAGVSQSPRYKVAKRGQDVALRCDPISGHVSLFWYQQALGQGPEFLTYFQNEAQLDKSGLPSDRFFAERPEGSVSTLKIQRTQQEDSAVYLCASSLARGLNSPLHFGNGTRLTVT.

The chain combines TRBV28 with TRBJ2-5; tentatively, D is TRBD1 (7 bases). The germline gives CDR1 MDHEN, CDR2 SYDVKM. The CDR3 covers 13 residues. V lost 7 bases and J lost 5, with 14 bases in between. The CDR3 region is CASNPTGRETQYF. In DNA form, the CDR3 reads TGTGCCAGCAATCCGACAGGGAGGGAGACCCAGTACTTC. The full variable domain, rest sourced from reference TRBV28 and TRBJ2-5, is DVKVTQSSRYLVKRTGEKVFLECVQDMDHENMFWYRQDPGLGLRLIYFSYDVKMKEKGDIPEGYSVSREKKERFSLILESASTNQTSMYLCASNPTGRETQYFGPGTRLLVL.

V and J are TRBV19 and TRBJ2-3, with D possibly matching TRBD2 (5 bases). Trimming took 7 bases from V and 1 from J, leaving 9 bases between them. The CDR3 spans 13 residues. Per the germline V gene, CDR1 is LNHDA and CDR2 is SQIVND (reference sequence). CDR3 amino acids: CASIPRGTDTQYF. In DNA, the CDR3 is TGTGCCAGTATCCCGAGGGGCACAGATACGCAGTATTTT.

This chain joins TRBV7-2 and TRBJ2-2, with a tentative D call TRBD2 (7 bases). CDR1 and CDR2 from the germline V gene are SGHTA and FQGNSA. V lost 2 bases, J lost 3 bases, and 13 bases lay in between. The CDR3 runs to 16 residues. The CDR3 nucleotides read TGTGCCAGCAGCTTAAGGTGGGGGGGCGACACCGGGGAGCTGTTTTTT. It is translated as CASSLRWGGDTGELFF.

V is TRBV5-1 and J is TRBJ2-7; D is possibly TRBD2 (6 bases). V gave up 4 bases and J gave up 1 base, with 15 bases separating them. Germline lookup yields CDR1 SGHRS and CDR2 YFSETQ. The CDR3 runs to 15 residues. The CDR3 DNA reads as TGCGCCAGCAGCGTTGGGGGGACCACTTCCTACGAGCAGTACTTC. Protein sequence: CASSVGGTTSYEQYF.

The chain uses TRBV7-9 and TRBJ2-1; tentative D call: TRBD2 (5 bases). The V gene's germline CDR1 is SEHNR and CDR2 FQNEAQ (reference sequence). The CDR3 length is 15 residues. Trimming left V 3 bases short and J 6 bases short, with 15 bases between. CDR3 DNA sequence: TGTGCCAGCAGCTTCCGGGATCTACCTCCCAATGAGCAGTTCTTC. As protein: CASSFRDLPPNEQFF.

The genes are TRBV2 and TRBJ2-5; 7 bases agree with TRBD2. The CDR3 is 16 residues long. V lost 7 bases and J lost 0; bases outside the gene matches: 11. Germline V gene lookup returns CDR1 SNHLY and CDR2 FYNNEI. The CDR3 DNA follows: TGTGCCAGCAACGGGGTCCTAGCGGAATACCAAGAGACCCAGTACTTC. Translating gives CASNGVLAEYQETQYF.

V usage is TRBV29-1 and J usage is TRBJ1-1, with unresolved D. This CDR3 has 12 amino acids. Trimming removed 2 bases at V and 8 bases at J, with 12 bases between. Germline V gene sequence: CDR1 SQVTM, CDR2 ANQGSEA. The CDR3 DNA sequence: TGCAGCGTTGAAATTTTGGGCCAGGAAGCTTTCTTT. It encodes CSVEILGQEAFF.

The V gene is TRBV6-6, the J gene TRBJ1-1; 9 bases match TRBD1. Germline CDR1 and CDR2: MNHNY and SVGAGI (reference sequence). The CDR3 is made up of 15 amino acids. V was pared by 4 bases and J by 4 bases, with 7 bases of the junction left unmatched. CDR3 in DNA: TGTGCCAGCAGTTGGCCGGGACAGGGAGGCACTGAAGCTTTCTTT. It specifies CASSWPGQGGTEAFF.

The chain combines TRBV7-9 with TRBJ1-4, with D unresolved. This CDR3 has 15 residues. Trimming pared 5 bases from V and 2 bases from J, leaving 12 bases between. Germline V gene sequence: CDR1 SEHNR, CDR2 FQNEAQ (reference sequence). CDR3 loop: CASSQRRETNEKLFF. The CDR3 nucleotides read TGTGCCAGCAGCCAGAGGAGGGAGACTAATGAAAAACTGTTTTTT.

This clone was counted once. The CDR3 protein is CASSSTGGPDTQYF. In DNA form, the CDR3 reads TGTGCCAGCAGCTCTACAGGGGGCCCAGATACGCAGTATTTT. This chain joins TRBV5-5 and TRBJ2-3, with 9 bases aligning to TRBD1. The CDR3 has 14 residues. From germline, CDR1 is SGHKS and CDR2 YYEKEE (reference sequence). J lost 4 bases, V lost 3 bases, and 3 bases had no gene match.

This chain links TRBV3-1 (or the pseudogene TRBV3-2) with TRBJ1-3; D possibly corresponds to TRBD1 (5 bases). Germline V gene sequence: CDR1 LGHDT, CDR2 YNNKEL (reference sequence). V lost 1 base to trimming and J lost 4 bases, with 14 bases between them. This CDR3 spans 16 amino acids. CDR3 protein: CASSQVGKGRGNTIYF. Written as DNA, the CDR3 is TGTGCCAGCAGCCAAGTAGGAAAGGGGAGGGGAAACACCATATATTTT.

This sequence joins TRBV28 and TRBJ2-1; the match to TRBD1 covers 12 bases. J gave up 10 bases and V 6 bases, and 13 bases lay outside the gene matches. Germline-derived CDR1 and CDR2 are MDHEN and SYDVKM. The CDR3 is made up of 16 amino acids. The CDR3 DNA reads as TGTGCCAGCAGGTATGGCCCGGGACAGGGGGCCCTGGAGCAGTTCTTC. Translating gives CASRYGPGQGALEQFF.

This chain uses TRBV5-4 with TRBJ1-1, with 8 bases that match TRBD1. Germline V lookup: CDR1 SGHNT, CDR2 YYREEE (reference sequence). The CDR3 spans 14 residues. V was pared by 3 bases and J by 5 bases, with 6 bases of the junction left unmatched. CDR3 coding DNA: TGTGCCAGCAGCTCCAGCAGGGGGCAGACTGAAGCTTTCTTT. As protein: CASSSSRGQTEAFF.

The gene calls are TRBV6-5 and TRBJ1-1, with 7 bases fitting TRBD1. The CDR3 extends over 13 amino acids. V dropped 6 bases and J dropped 3; count of bases not matched to a gene: 4. CDR1 is MNHEY and CDR2 is SVGAGI in the germline V gene. This chain's CDR3 is CASSPGTDTEAFF. CDR3 sequence (DNA): TGTGCCAGCAGCCCCGGGACAGACACTGAAGCTTTCTTT.

The chain is built from TRBV4-1 and TRBJ1-4; D remains unclear. The CDR3 consists of 15 residues. Germline V gives CDR1 MGHRA, CDR2 YSYEKL. V was pared by 5 bases and J by 7 bases, with 17 bases between. This CDR3 reads CASSSPSGGGEKLFF. CDR3 DNA: TGCGCCAGCAGCTCCCCATCCGGTGGTGGTGAAAAACTGTTTTTT.

J is TRBJ2-5 and V is TRBV6-4; 7 bases are a match to TRBD1. CDR1 is MRHNA and CDR2 is SNTAGT in the germline V gene. The J segment lost 5 bases and the V segment lost 0 bases, leaving 9 bases of the junction unmatched. This CDR3 spans 16 amino acids. This CDR3 reads CASSDSTSGGWETQYF. The DNA for the CDR3 is TGTGCCAGCAGTGACTCGACGTCAGGGGGTTGGGAGACCCAGTACTTC.

This chain's CDR3 is CASSFARGGNEQFF. DNA for the CDR3: TGTGCCAGCAGTTTCGCTAGGGGCGGCAATGAGCAGTTCTTC. The V call is TRBV27, the J call TRBJ2-1; TRBD1 is a possible D gene (5 bases). Deletions cut 3 bases from V and 6 bases from J, with 12 bases between. This CDR3 has 14 amino acids. Per the germline V gene, CDR1 is MNHEY and CDR2 is SMNVEV (reference sequence).

This sequence joins TRBV4-1 and TRBJ1-2, with 8 bases that match TRBD1. The CDR3 length is 16 residues. J lost 4 bases, V lost 0 bases, and 7 bases had no gene match. Germline V gene sequence: CDR1 MGHRA, CDR2 YSYEKL. CDR3 DNA: TGCGCCAGCAGCCAAGACGGCAGGGGGCCTGGCTATGGCTACACCTTC. Translating it yields CASSQDGRGPGYGYTF.

The CDR3 coding sequence is TGTGCCAGCAGCCCCGGGACTAGCGGGAGTGGGGAGCAGTACTTC. Residues: CASSPGTSGSGEQYF. The gene calls are TRBV9 and TRBJ2-7; 14 bases agree with TRBD2. The CDR3 spans 15 residues. Germline CDR1 SGDLS, CDR2 YYNGEE. The ends lost 4 bases at V and 7 bases at J; junction bases unmatched: 7.

The V gene is TRBV6-2 or TRBV6-3, the J gene TRBJ2-7; the match to TRBD1 covers 9 bases. V was pared by 2 bases and J by 4 bases, with 9 bases of the junction left unmatched. The CDR3 loop spans 16 amino acids. From germline, CDR1 is MNHEY and CDR2 SVGEGT. Here the CDR3 reads CASSYHSGTGRYEQYF. The CDR3 DNA reads TGTGCCAGCAGTTACCACTCCGGGACAGGGAGGTACGAGCAGTACTTC.

This chain joins TRBV7-2 and TRBJ1-2; D uncertain. Trimming pared 5 bases from V and 3 bases from J, leaving 7 bases between. The CDR3 spans 12 residues. The germline gives CDR1 SGHTA, CDR2 FQGNSA. The CDR3 spells CASSQVHYGYTF. CDR3 nucleotides: TGTGCCAGCAGCCAGGTTCACTATGGCTACACCTTC.

The V gene is TRBV4-2, the J gene TRBJ2-5, with D possibly matching TRBD1 (5 bases). V lost 6 bases and J 0 bases, leaving 17 bases between the germline ends. Germline assignment: CDR1 LGHNA and CDR2 YNFKEQ. The CDR3 loop spans 16 amino acids. CDR3 sequence: CASRFQHRTYQETQYF. As DNA, the CDR3 is TGTGCCAGCAGATTCCAGCACAGGACGTACCAAGAGACCCAGTACTTC.